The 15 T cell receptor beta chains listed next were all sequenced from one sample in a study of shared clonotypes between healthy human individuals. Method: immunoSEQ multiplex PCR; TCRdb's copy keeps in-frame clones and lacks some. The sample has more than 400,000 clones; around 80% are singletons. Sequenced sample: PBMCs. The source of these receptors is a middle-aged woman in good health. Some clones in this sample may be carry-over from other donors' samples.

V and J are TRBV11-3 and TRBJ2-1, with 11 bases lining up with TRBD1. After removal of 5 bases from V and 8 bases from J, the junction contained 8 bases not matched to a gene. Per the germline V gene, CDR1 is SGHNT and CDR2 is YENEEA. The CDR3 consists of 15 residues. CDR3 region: CASSPRTGGPHEQFF. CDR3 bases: TGTGCCAGCAGCCCTCGGACAGGGGGCCCCCATGAGCAGTTCTTC.

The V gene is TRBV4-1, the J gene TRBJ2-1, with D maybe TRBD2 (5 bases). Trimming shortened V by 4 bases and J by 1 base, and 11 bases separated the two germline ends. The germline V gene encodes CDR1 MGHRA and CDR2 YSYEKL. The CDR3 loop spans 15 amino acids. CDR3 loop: CASSLEGRSYNEQFF. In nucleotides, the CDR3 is TGCGCCAGCAGCCTAGAGGGTAGGTCCTACAATGAGCAGTTCTTC.

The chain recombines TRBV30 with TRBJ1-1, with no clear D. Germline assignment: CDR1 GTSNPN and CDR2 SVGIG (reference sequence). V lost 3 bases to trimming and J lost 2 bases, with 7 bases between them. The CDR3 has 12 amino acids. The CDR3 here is CAWRGSNTEAFF. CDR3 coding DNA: TGTGCCTGGAGGGGGTCTAACACTGAAGCTTTCTTT.

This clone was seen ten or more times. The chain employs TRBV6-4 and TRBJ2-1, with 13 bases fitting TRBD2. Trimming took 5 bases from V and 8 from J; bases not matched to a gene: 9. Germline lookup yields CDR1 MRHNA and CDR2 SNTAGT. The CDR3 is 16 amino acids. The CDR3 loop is CASSITGTSGVDEQFF. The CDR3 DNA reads TGTGCCAGCAGTATAACCGGGACTAGCGGGGTCGATGAGCAGTTCTTC.

The CDR3 loop is CASSQTISYEQYF. DNA of the CDR3: TGTGCCAGCAGCCAGACGATCTCCTACGAGCAGTACTTC. The chain couples TRBV28 to TRBJ2-7; D gene uncertain. The V end lost 6 bases, the J end lost 0 bases, and 9 bases lay between the germline ends. The CDR3 is 13 residues long. CDR1 is MDHEN and CDR2 is SYDVKM in the germline V gene. The full variable domain, its missing parts supplied by reference TRBV28 and TRBJ2-7, is DVKVTQSSRYLVKRTGEKVFLECVQDMDHENMFWYRQDPGLGLRLIYFSYDVKMKEKGDIPEGYSVSREKKERFSLILESASTNQTSMYLCASSQTISYEQYFGPGTRLTVT.

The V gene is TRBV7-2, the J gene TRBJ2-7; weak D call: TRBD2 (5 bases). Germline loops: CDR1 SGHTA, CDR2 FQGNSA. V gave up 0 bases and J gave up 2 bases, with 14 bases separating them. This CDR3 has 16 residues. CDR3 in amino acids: CASSLARDTRTYEQYF. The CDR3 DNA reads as TGTGCCAGCAGCTTAGCACGTGACACTAGAACCTACGAGCAGTACTTC.

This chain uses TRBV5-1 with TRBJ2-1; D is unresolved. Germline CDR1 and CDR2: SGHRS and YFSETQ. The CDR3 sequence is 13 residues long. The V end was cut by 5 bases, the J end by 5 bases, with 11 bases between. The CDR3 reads CASRKSPDNEQFF. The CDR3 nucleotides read TGCGCCAGCAGGAAATCTCCAGACAATGAGCAGTTCTTC.

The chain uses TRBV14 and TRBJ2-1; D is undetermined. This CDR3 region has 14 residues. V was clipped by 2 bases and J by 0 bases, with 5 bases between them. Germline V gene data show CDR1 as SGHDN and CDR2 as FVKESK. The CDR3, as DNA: TGTGCCAGCAGCCAAATAAGCTCCTACAATGAGCAGTTCTTC. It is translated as CASSQISSYNEQFF.

CDR3 sequence reads: CASTPTRAEAFF. The CDR3 nucleotides are TGTGCCAGCACCCCAACGAGGGCTGAAGCTTTCTTT. V and J are TRBV11-2 and TRBJ1-1; D is undetermined. V was trimmed by 7 bases and J by 6 bases, leaving 12 bases between them. Per germline, CDR1 SGHAT and CDR2 FQNNGV. The CDR3 extends over 12 amino acids.

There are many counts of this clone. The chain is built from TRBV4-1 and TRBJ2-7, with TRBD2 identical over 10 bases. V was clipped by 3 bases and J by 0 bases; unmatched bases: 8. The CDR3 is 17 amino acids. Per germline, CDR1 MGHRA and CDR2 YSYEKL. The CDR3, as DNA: TGCGCCAGCAGCCATCGTCGGGCTAGCGGGAGCTCCTACGAGCAGTACTTC. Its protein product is CASSHRRASGSSYEQYF.

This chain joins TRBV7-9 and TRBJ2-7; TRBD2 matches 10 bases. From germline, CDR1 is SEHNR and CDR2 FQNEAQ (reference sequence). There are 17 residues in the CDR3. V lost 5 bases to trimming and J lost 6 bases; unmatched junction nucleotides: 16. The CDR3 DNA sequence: TGTGCCAGCAGCCCCGGGGGAAGCGGGAGGGCCTCAGGCGAGCAGTACTTC. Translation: CASSPGGSGRASGEQYF.

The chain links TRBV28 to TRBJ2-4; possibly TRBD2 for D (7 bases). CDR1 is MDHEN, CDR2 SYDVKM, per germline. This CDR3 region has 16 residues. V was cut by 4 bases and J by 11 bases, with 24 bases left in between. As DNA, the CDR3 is TGTGCCAGCAGTTCACCCACTTTAGGAGAGGGGGGGGTTCAGTACTTC. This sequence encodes CASSSPTLGEGGVQYF. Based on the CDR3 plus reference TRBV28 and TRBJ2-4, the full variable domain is DVKVTQSSRYLVKRTGEKVFLECVQDMDHENMFWYRQDPGLGLRLIYFSYDVKMKEKGDIPEGYSVSREKKERFSLILESASTNQTSMYLCASSSPTLGEGGVQYFGAGTRLSVL.

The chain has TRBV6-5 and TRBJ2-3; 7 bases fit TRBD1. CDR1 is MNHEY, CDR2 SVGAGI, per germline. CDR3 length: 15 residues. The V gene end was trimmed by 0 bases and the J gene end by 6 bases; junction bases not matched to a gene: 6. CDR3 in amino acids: CASSYSRGGGDTQYF. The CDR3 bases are TGTGCCAGCAGTTACTCTCGAGGGGGCGGTGATACGCAGTATTTT.

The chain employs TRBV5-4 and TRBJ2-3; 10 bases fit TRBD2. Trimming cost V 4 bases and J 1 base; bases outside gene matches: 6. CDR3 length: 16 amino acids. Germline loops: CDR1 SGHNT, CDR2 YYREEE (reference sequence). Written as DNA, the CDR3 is TGTGCCAGCAGCACCCGGACTAGCGGCCGCACAGATACGCAGTATTTT. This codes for CASSTRTSGRTDTQYF.

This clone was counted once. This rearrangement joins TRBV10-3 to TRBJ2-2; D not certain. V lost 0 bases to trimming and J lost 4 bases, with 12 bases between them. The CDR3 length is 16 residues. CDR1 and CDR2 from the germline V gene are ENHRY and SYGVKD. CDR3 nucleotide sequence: TGTGCCATCAGTGAGTCAGGCGCCCTACCCACCGGGGAGCTGTTTTTT. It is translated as CAISESGALPTGELFF.